Detailed here is one T cell receptor beta chain. The data stem from a study of monozygotic twins with inflammatory bowel disease. Total RNA amounting to 3,500 to 4,000 ng went into each TCR library. From its re-call of the 5' RACE reads, TCRdb lists each CDR3 protein once, without DNA. The listing records over 150,000 distinct CDR3 sequences. Total RNA was isolated from whole blood without T cell sorting. Sequenced sample: blood. The sequence derives from a human donor with ulcerative colitis or Crohn's disease, or a healthy co-twin of an affected twin (not recorded which).

The CDR3 spells CASSPLAGGYHEQFF. J is TRBJ2-1 and V is TRBV5-1; TCRdb calls TRBD2, which cannot be checked without DNA. Per germline, CDR1 SGHRS and CDR2 YFSETQ. The CDR3 totals 15 residues.